Following are 17 T cell receptor beta chains from one sample sequenced in a study of blood T cell repertoires in COVID-19. Clones were read by immunoSEQ multiplex PCR, and TCRdb kept only the in-frame ones, dropping some. The sample has a few hundred thousand clones, roughly nine tenths seen once. The sequenced sample was PBMCs or T cells enriched from blood (not recorded which). The source is a woman aged 25 to 45 who had recovered from COVID-19.

This clone came up a few times. The chain has TRBV3-1 (or the pseudogene TRBV3-2) and TRBJ2-1, with D maybe TRBD2 (7 bases). Trimming removed 0 bases at V and 7 bases at J, with 19 bases between. CDR1 LGHDT and CDR2 YNNKEL come from the germline V gene (reference sequence). This CDR3 region has 17 residues. CDR3 sequence reads: CASSQDGMGGLWNEQFF. As DNA, the CDR3 is TGTGCCAGCAGCCAAGATGGGATGGGGGGGCTGTGGAATGAGCAGTTCTTC.

The chain joins TRBV6-4 to TRBJ2-1; 11 nucleotides line up with TRBD2. Germline V CDR1 and CDR2: MRHNA, SNTAGT. V was clipped by 2 bases and J by 2 bases; unmatched bases: 2. The CDR3 runs to 16 residues. CDR3 in amino acids: CASSDIAGGPYNEQFF. CDR3 DNA: TGTGCCAGCAGTGACATAGCGGGAGGGCCCTACAATGAGCAGTTCTTC.

The chain carries TRBV15 and TRBJ2-4, with D uncertain. Germline values: CDR1 LNHNV, CDR2 YYDKDF (reference sequence). The V end was cut by 0 bases, the J end by 0 bases, with 6 bases between. This CDR3 contains 15 residues. The CDR3 reads CATSRERLAKNIQYF. The CDR3, as DNA: TGTGCCACCAGCAGAGAGAGACTAGCCAAAAACATTCAGTACTTC.

The rearrangement links TRBV5-4 to TRBJ1-3, with D possibly TRBD1 on 6 matching bases. Germline V gene sequence: CDR1 SGHNT, CDR2 YYREEE (reference sequence). The CDR3 is 16 amino acids. Trimming removed 2 bases at V and 4 bases at J, with 16 bases between. The CDR3 here is CASSLRGAVLGNTIYF. The CDR3 coding sequence is TGTGCCAGCAGCTTACGGGGGGCGGTTTTAGGAAACACCATATATTTT.

This clone showed up just once. The sample carries other DNA sequences with the same CDR3. This rearrangement joins TRBV7-2 to TRBJ2-7; 7 bases agree with TRBD2. The CDR3 length is 14 residues. The V segment lost 0 bases and the J segment 1 base; nucleotides outside the gene matches: 0. CDR1 is SGHTA and CDR2 is FQGNSA in the germline V gene. CDR3 region: CASSLAGGSYEQYF. In DNA, the CDR3 is TGTGCCAGCAGCTTAGCGGGGGGGTCCTACGAGCAGTACTTC.

CDR3 protein: CASRPWEAAYEQYF. CDR3 coding DNA: TGTGCCAGCAGACCCTGGGAGGCAGCCTACGAGCAGTACTTC. This rearrangement joins TRBV27 to TRBJ2-7; the D gene is possibly TRBD2 (6 bases). The CDR3 contains 14 residues. Germline V gives CDR1 MNHEY, CDR2 SMNVEV (reference sequence). Trimming left V 6 bases short and J 2 bases short, with 14 bases between.

CDR3 in amino acids: CASRGDESTDTQYF. CDR3 bases: TGCGCCAGCCGGGGGGATGAATCAACAGATACGCAGTATTTT. The J gene is TRBJ2-3, the V gene TRBV5-1, with 7 positions matching TRBD2. Germline V gives CDR1 SGHRS, CDR2 YFSETQ. This CDR3 is 14 amino acids long. V shed 7 bases, J shed 3 bases, and the junction held 8 bases outside the gene matches.

The chain combines TRBV25-1 with TRBJ2-1; D is possibly TRBD1 (6 bases). In germline, CDR1 is MGHDK, CDR2 SYGVNS. V lost 6 bases and J 5 bases, leaving 14 bases between the germline ends. This CDR3 contains 14 residues. The CDR3 coding sequence is TGTGCCAGCAGCGGACAGAAGTATAACAATGAGCAGTTCTTC. Translation: CASSGQKYNNEQFF.

This chain connects TRBV3-1 (or the pseudogene TRBV3-2) to TRBJ1-2; D call uncertain. Germline V lookup: CDR1 LGHDT, CDR2 YNNKEL (reference sequence). Trimming left V 3 bases short and J 3 bases short, with 11 bases between. The CDR3 contains 14 residues. The CDR3 DNA sequence: TGTGCCAGCAGCCAGAGTGGAGTTTACTATGGCTACACCTTC. Encoded protein: CASSQSGVYYGYTF.

The chain carries TRBV7-2 and TRBJ1-5, with a possible D match to TRBD1 (5 bases). The V end was cut by 5 bases, the J end by 7 bases, with 15 bases between. CDR1 and CDR2 from the germline V gene are SGHTA and FQGNSA. The CDR3 spans 14 residues. In DNA form, the CDR3 reads TGTGCCAGCAGCGATTGGGGGGGAGGCCAGCCCCAGCATTTT. This sequence encodes CASSDWGGGQPQHF.

V is TRBV5-1 and J is TRBJ1-3, with TRBD1 matching 12 bases. The V and J ends lost 4 bases and 3 bases, in that order; junction bases with no gene match: 8. CDR1 and CDR2 from the germline V gene are SGHRS and YFSETQ. The CDR3 contains 17 residues. The CDR3 sequence is CASSHSGTGGRGNTIYF. The CDR3 nucleotides are TGCGCCAGCAGCCATTCCGGGACAGGGGGCCGTGGAAACACCATATATTTT.

The rearrangement uses TRBV19 and TRBJ1-4; D is perhaps TRBD1 (5 bases). The CDR3 is 13 amino acids. In germline, CDR1 is LNHDA, CDR2 SQIVND (reference sequence). Trimming left V 7 bases short and J 4 bases short, with 10 bases between. DNA of the CDR3: TGTGCCAGTAACGGGGGGAGTAATGAAAAACTGTTTTTT. Translation: CASNGGSNEKLFF.

This chain uses TRBV20-1 with TRBJ2-1, with no clear D. The CDR3 runs 11 residues. Trimming removed 0 bases at V and 6 bases at J, with 3 bases between. CDR1 is DFQATT, CDR2 SNEGSKA, per germline (reference sequence). The CDR3, as DNA: TGCAGTGCTAGAGATCTCAATGAGCAGTTCTTC. Translation: CSARDLNEQFF.

This clone was seen just once. The chain links TRBV5-6 to TRBJ2-7; 8 positions match TRBD2. Looked up from germline, CDR1 is SGHDT and CDR2 is YYEEEE. The CDR3 covers 14 residues. Trimming removed 0 bases from V and 2 bases from J; junction bases left unmatched: 1. CDR3: CASSLGGLAYEQYF. CDR3 DNA: TGTGCCAGCAGCTTGGGGGGACTAGCCTACGAGCAGTACTTC. Supplemented by reference TRBV5-6 and TRBJ2-7, the full variable domain reads DAGVTQSPTHLIKTRGQQVTLRCSPKSGHDTVSWYQQALGQGPQFIFQYYEEEERQRGNFPDRFSGHQFPNYSSELNVNALLLGDSALYLCASSLGGLAYEQYFGPGTRLTVT.

This rearrangement joins TRBV25-1 to TRBJ1-2; 9 nucleotides align to TRBD1. The CDR3 runs 14 residues. In germline, CDR1 is MGHDK, CDR2 SYGVNS. The ends lost 1 base at V and 7 bases at J; junction bases unmatched: 4. CDR3 sequence: CASSEFTGGPGYTF. CDR3 DNA: TGTGCCAGCAGTGAATTTACAGGGGGCCCTGGCTACACCTTC.

The chain uses TRBV2 and TRBJ1-4, with TRBD1 identical over 7 bases. V trimming: 0 bases; J trimming: 11 bases; junction bases outside the gene matches: 6. This CDR3 is 14 amino acids long. Germline V lookup: CDR1 SNHLY, CDR2 FYNNEI. The CDR3 sequence is CASSEARGARKLFF. CDR3 sequence (DNA): TGTGCCAGCAGTGAAGCCAGGGGGGCTCGGAAACTGTTTTTT.

This clone was detected once. The chain employs TRBV3-1 (or the pseudogene TRBV3-2) and TRBJ1-6; 8 bases are a match to TRBD1. This CDR3 contains 13 residues. Per germline, CDR1 LGHDT and CDR2 YNNKEL (reference sequence). The junction had 2 bases not matched to a gene; V was cut back by 8 bases and J by 5 bases. The CDR3 DNA follows: TGTGCCAGCTCGGACAGGGATAATTCACCCCTCCACTTT. Translation: CASSDRDNSPLHF.